The clone carrying this TCR beta chain was seen a handful of times. The sample comes from a study of blood T cell repertoires in COVID-19. Study in general: Spain, Italy and the United States supplied samples that represented acute and convalescent COVID-19. The cDNA or gDNA used as material had been derived from T cells, B-cell-depleted T cells, or PBMCs.

Per the study methods: From reference gene primer amplification, estimates of nucleated cell counts were derived. TCRdb keeps only in-frame clones here, not all; method: immunoSEQ multiplex PCR. Clone size and V and J calls were adopted from that table, with D and trimming inferred from the DNA. The data show around 280,000 clones, with 86% seen just once and over 2% held by the top ten. The CDR3 has 13 amino acids. Trimming pared 3 bases from V and 2 bases from J, leaving 8 bases between. The germline V gene has CDR1 SGHNT and CDR2 YYREEE (reference sequence). Sequencing was done on a sample of peripheral blood. This receptor was obtained from a woman aged 25-40 years who had recovered from COVID-19. The V gene is TRBV5-4, the J gene TRBJ1-2; a weak D match, TRBD1 (5 bases). The CDR3 region is CASSSGDNYGYTF. DNA for the CDR3: TGTGCCAGCAGCTCGGGGGACAACTATGGCTACACCTTC.